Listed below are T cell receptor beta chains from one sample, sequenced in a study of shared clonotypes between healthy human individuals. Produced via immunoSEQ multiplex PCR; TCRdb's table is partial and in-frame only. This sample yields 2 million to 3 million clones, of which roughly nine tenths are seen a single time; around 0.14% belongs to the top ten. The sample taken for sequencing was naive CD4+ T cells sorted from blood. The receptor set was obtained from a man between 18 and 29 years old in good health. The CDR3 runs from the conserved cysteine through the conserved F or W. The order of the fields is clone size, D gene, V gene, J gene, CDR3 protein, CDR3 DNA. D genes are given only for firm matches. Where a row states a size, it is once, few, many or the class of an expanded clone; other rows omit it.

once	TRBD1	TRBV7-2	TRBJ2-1	CASSQRTGRYNEQFF	TGTGCCAGCAGCCAGAGGACAGGGAGGTACAATGAGCAGTTCTTC
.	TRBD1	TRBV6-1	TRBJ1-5	CASSSERGRDQPQHF	TGTGCCAGCAGTTCCGAAAGGGGGCGCGATCAGCCCCAGCATTTT
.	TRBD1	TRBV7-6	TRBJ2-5	CASSRGQGWETQYF	TGTGCCAGCAGCCGAGGACAGGGGTGGGAGACCCAGTACTTC
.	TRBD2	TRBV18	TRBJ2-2	CASSRTSGSRDTGELFF	TGTGCCAGCTCGCGGACTAGCGGGAGTCGCGACACCGGGGAGCTGTTTTTT
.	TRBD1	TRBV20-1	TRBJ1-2	CSARQGYGYTF	TGCAGTGCTCGACAGGGGTATGGCTACACCTTC
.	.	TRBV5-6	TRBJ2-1	CASRSSGPYNEQFF	TGTGCCAGCAGATCCAGCGGGCCTTACAATGAGCAGTTCTTC
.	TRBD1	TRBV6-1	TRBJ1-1	CASSTTARGQYEAFF	TGTGCCAGCAGTACCACGGCCAGGGGGCAGTATGAAGCTTTCTTT
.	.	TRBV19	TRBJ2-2	CASSTRQSGNTGELFF	TGTGCCAGTAGTACGCGACAGTCCGGGAACACCGGGGAGCTGTTTTTT
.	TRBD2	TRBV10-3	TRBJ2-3	CAITVGRGYTDTQYF	TGTGCCATCACCGTCGGGCGGGGGTACACAGATACGCAGTATTTT
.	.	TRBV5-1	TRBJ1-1	CASSSELTEAFF	TGCGCCAGCAGCTCGGAGTTGACTGAAGCTTTCTTT
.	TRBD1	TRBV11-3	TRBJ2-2	CASTTGGIGELFF	TGTGCCAGCACGACAGGGGGGATTGGGGAGCTGTTTTTT
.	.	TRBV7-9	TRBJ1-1	CASSLGDTGGFAEAFF	TGTGCCAGCAGCTTAGGGGATACCGGAGGGTTCGCTGAAGCTTTCTTT
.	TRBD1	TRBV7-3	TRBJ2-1	CASSKGQGRVNEQFF	TGTGCCAGCAGCAAGGGACAGGGGAGGGTCAATGAGCAGTTCTTC
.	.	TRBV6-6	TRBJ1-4	CASSYGGTNEKLFF	TGTGCCAGCAGTTACGGCGGAACTAATGAAAAACTGTTTTTT
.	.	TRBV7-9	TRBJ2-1	CASSPPTPEQFF	TGTGCCAGCAGCCCCCCTACCCCAGAGCAGTTCTTC
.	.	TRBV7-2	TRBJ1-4	CASSLEPGVNEKLFF	TGTGCCAGCAGCTTAGAACCAGGGGTGAATGAAAAACTGTTTTTT
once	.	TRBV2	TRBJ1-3	CASSLESSGNTIYF	TGTGCCAGCAGTCTAGAAAGCTCTGGAAACACCATATATTTT
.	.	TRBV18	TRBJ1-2	CASSPPYTRDYGYTF	TGTGCCAGCTCACCACCCTATACGAGGGATTATGGCTACACCTTC
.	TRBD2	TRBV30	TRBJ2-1	CAWSVRGLAGVREQFF	TGTGCCTGGAGTGTACGGGGACTAGCGGGAGTTCGGGAGCAGTTCTTC
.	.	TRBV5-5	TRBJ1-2	CASSFGGFNYGYTF	TGTGCCAGCAGCTTCGGGGGCTTCAACTATGGCTACACCTTC
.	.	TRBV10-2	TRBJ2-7	CASSESRSLGGASGEQYF	TGCGCCAGCAGTGAGTCGAGGTCGTTAGGCGGGGCCTCGGGGGAGCAGTACTTC
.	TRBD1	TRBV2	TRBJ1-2	CASSGDSNYGYTF	TGTGCCAGCAGCGGGGACAGTAACTATGGCTACACCTTC